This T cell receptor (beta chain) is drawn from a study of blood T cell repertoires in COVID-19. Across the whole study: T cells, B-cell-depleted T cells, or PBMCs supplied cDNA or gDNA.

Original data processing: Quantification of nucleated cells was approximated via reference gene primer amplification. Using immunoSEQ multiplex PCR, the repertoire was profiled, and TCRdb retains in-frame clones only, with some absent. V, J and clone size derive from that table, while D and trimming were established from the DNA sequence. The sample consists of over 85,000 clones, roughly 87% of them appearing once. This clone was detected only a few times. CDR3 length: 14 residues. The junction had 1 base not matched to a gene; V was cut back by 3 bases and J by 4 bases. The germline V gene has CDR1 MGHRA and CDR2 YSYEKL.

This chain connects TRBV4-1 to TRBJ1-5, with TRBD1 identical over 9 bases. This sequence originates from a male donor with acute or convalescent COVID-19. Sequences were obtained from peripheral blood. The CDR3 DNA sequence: TGCGCCAGCAGCCACGGACAGGGGAATCAGCCCCAGCATTTT. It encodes CASSHGQGNQPQHF.